This TCR beta chain was documented in a study of T-cell reconstitution after alpha-beta-depleted transplantation in children. Findings and limits, study-wide: Newly produced T cells mostly accounted for T-cell counts and diversity one year post-transplant. Several hundred graft clones that had expanded were reportedly the source of alpha-beta T cells about two months after transplant. Surviving recipient T cells and thymic progenitors underlay high day-60 TCRbeta diversity in some patients.

This clonotype was detected only a few times. Its antigen is undetermined. The CDR3 contains 13 residues. V gave up 5 bases and J gave up 11 bases, with 16 bases separating them. The V gene's germline CDR1 is SGHTA and CDR2 FQGTGA. During its preparation, the TCRbeta library received unique molecular identifiers. Each CDR3 protein gets one entry after TCRdb re-called the PCR reads with MiXCR. The sample holds about 300,000 distinct CDR3 sequences, around 10% seen once. The sample was PBMCs, taken before TCRalphabeta/CD19-depleted stem cell transplant. The sequence came from a boy in the first two years of life with acute myeloid leukemia, due to receive a stem cell transplant. The gene calls are TRBV7-3 and TRBJ2-1, with a tentative D call TRBD2 (5 bases). For the CDR3, the DNA is TGTGCCAGCAGCCCCCCCGGGGTAGCGCAGCAGTTCTTC. Translation: CASSPPGVAQQFF.